The rows below give T cell receptor beta chains drawn from one sample of a study of vaccination effects on CD4 cells after COVID-19. For these receptors, no antigen is known. Clones were sequenced by immunoSEQ multiplex PCR, and TCRdb holds only the in-frame ones, with some missing. In the table there are tens of thousands of clones, under 70% of which are singletons. Sequences were derived from CD4+ T cells from PBMCs cultured with SARS-CoV-2 spike peptides, sampled before COVID-19 vaccination. Source of these receptors: a human donor who received a COVID-19 vaccine. Each CDR3 is given with its conserved first and last residue. The order of the fields is D gene, CDR3 length, clone size, J gene, V gene, CDR3 protein, CDR3 DNA. The D gene is left open where the match is weak. Some rows have no size entry. The others give once, few or many, or a class for an expanded clone.

>-|17|-|TRBJ1-2|TRBV15
CATSGAFPGRGDYGYTF
TGTGCCACCAGCGGCGCTTTCCCCGGGAGGGGGGACTATGGCTACACCTTC
>TRBD2|17|-|TRBJ2-3|TRBV5-1
CASSSTGGGGAEDTQYF
TGCGCCAGCAGCTCGACCGGGGGGGGAGGCGCAGAAGATACGCAGTATTTT
>-|16|-|TRBJ2-5|TRBV18
CASSHVVGQGGETQYF
TGTGCCAGCTCCCACGTAGTCGGACAGGGAGGGGAGACCCAGTACTTC
>-|13|-|TRBJ1-4|TRBV28
CASSGGGGEKLFF
TGTGCCAGCAGTGGGGGGGGAGGTGAAAAACTGTTTTTT
>-|16|few|TRBJ1-6|TRBV4-2
CASSQSVQGQNSPLHF
TGTGCCAGCAGCCAAAGTGTGCAGGGGCAGAATTCACCCCTCCACTTT
>-|16|-|TRBJ1-6|TRBV5-1
CASRHDRDRTRSPLHF
TGCGCCAGCAGACACGACCGGGACCGGACACGGTCACCCCTCCACTTT
>-|14|-|TRBJ1-2|TRBV5-5
CASLIDAANYGYTF
TGTGCCAGCCTCATCGATGCGGCAAACTATGGCTACACCTTC
>TRBD2|15|-|TRBJ2-7|TRBV28
CASSPRDYTSYEQYF
TGTGCCAGCAGTCCCCGGGACTACACTTCCTACGAGCAGTACTTC
>-|15|-|TRBJ1-5|TRBV2
CASGISRFSNQPQHF
TGTGCCAGCGGGATTTCACGATTTAGCAATCAGCCCCAGCATTTT
>TRBD1|16|-|TRBJ1-4|TRBV4-1
CASSQGRRGRSEKLFF
TGCGCCAGCAGCCAAGGCAGAAGGGGGCGAAGTGAAAAACTGTTTTTT
>TRBD1|17|once|TRBJ2-7|TRBV19
CASRRQGVPGAPYEQYF
TGTGCCAGTAGGCGACAGGGTGTGCCTGGGGCTCCCTACGAGCAGTACTTC
>-|13|-|TRBJ2-3|TRBV6-5
CASSQVILDTQYF
TGTGCCAGCAGCCAAGTAATTCTGGATACGCAGTATTTT
>-|13|few|TRBJ1-2|TRBV2
CASKTGTDYGYTF
TGTGCCAGCAAGACTGGTACCGACTATGGCTACACCTTC
>-|17|-|TRBJ2-3|TRBV21-1
CASSKGRGLAGSDTQYF
TGTGCCAGCAGCAAAGGAAGGGGACTAGCGGGATCAGATACGCAGTATTTT
>-|16|-|TRBJ1-2|TRBV3-1/TRBV3-2
CASSQDESSRTRRYTF
TGTGCCAGCAGCCAAGATGAGTCGAGCCGAACTCGTCGCTACACCTTC
>TRBD1|17|few|TRBJ1-1|TRBV5-1
CASARDSGSWMNTEAFF
TGCGCCAGCGCAAGGGACAGCGGATCCTGGATGAACACTGAAGCTTTCTTT
>TRBD1|12|-|TRBJ1-2|TRBV6-5
CASRETGRGYTF
TGTGCCAGCAGGGAGACAGGGAGAGGCTACACCTTC
>-|12|few|TRBJ2-7|TRBV11-2
CASSLEAYEQYF
TGTGCCAGCAGCTTAGAAGCATACGAGCAGTACTTC
>TRBD2|15|-|TRBJ2-1|TRBV7-2
CASSPSGRTYNEQFF
TGTGCCAGCAGCCCCAGCGGGAGAACCTACAATGAGCAGTTCTTC
>-|15|-|TRBJ1-3|TRBV6-5
CASSRFSGTGNTIYF
TGTGCCAGCAGTAGATTTTCAGGCACTGGAAACACCATATATTTT
>-|12|-|TRBJ1-1|TRBV5-4
CASSPETPPAFF
TGTGCCAGCAGCCCCGAGACCCCCCCGGCTTTCTTT
>-|15|-|TRBJ1-4|TRBV11-2
CASSPELGSGEKLFF
TGTGCCAGCAGCCCGGAGTTGGGGAGCGGAGAAAAACTGTTTTTT
>-|14|-|TRBJ1-2|TRBV9
CASSALLIGYGYTF
TGTGCCAGCAGCGCCCTTTTAATAGGCTATGGCTACACCTTC
>TRBD1|15|-|TRBJ2-2|TRBV7-8
CASSPNRGLPGELFF
TGTGCCAGCAGCCCCAACAGGGGCCTGCCCGGGGAGCTGTTTTTT
>TRBD1|17|-|TRBJ1-6|TRBV27
CASSLVRDRANNSPLHF
TGTGCCAGCAGTTTAGTCCGGGACAGGGCAAATAATTCACCCCTCCACTTT
>-|14|-|TRBJ2-7|TRBV7-2
CASSLDFGGYEQYF
TGTGCCAGCAGCTTAGATTTTGGGGGCTACGAGCAGTACTTC